Below, 17 T cell receptor beta chains from the same sample are listed, as sequenced in a study of blood T cells in healthy people across ages. Sample-barcoded 5' priming and a J-beta primer mix drove a second PCR of 7 to 11 cycles. TCRdb reanalysed the 5' RACE reads using MiXCR and keeps one entry per CDR3 protein. In the table there are approximately 1,000,000 distinct CDR3 sequences, around two fifths of which are singletons. Sequencing was done on a sample of blood. These receptors originate from a man between 18 and 29 years old in good health.

J is TRBJ1-3 and V is TRBV4-3; TRBD1 is a possible D gene (5 bases). CDR1 and CDR2 from the germline V gene are LGHNA and YSLEER. V dropped 0 bases and J dropped 2 bases, with 8 bases sitting between them. This CDR3 comprises 15 residues. The CDR3 sequence: CASSQDQTAGNTIYF. CDR3 nucleotide sequence: TGCGCCAGCAGCCAAGATCAGACAGCTGGAAACACCATATATTTT.

This clonotype showed up just a few times. V usage is TRBV28 and J usage is TRBJ2-1, with a weak D call TRBD1 (6 bases). Trimming stripped 7 bases from V and 8 bases from J, with 12 bases between. Germline loops: CDR1 MDHEN, CDR2 SYDVKM. This CDR3 has 12 residues. CDR3: CASNTGIDEQFF. Here the CDR3 DNA reads TGTGCCAGCAACACAGGGATCGATGAGCAGTTCTTC.

The V gene is TRBV4-1, the J gene TRBJ1-5, with D unclear. V lost 0 bases and J lost 1, with 19 bases in between. The germline V gene has CDR1 MGHRA and CDR2 YSYEKL. This CDR3 comprises 19 residues. CDR3 region: CASSQERRTWAESNQPQHF. The CDR3 region has the DNA TGCGCCAGCAGCCAAGAAAGGCGTACGTGGGCGGAAAGCAATCAGCCCCAGCATTTT.

In its sample, this clonotype was seen a few times. This sequence joins TRBV28 and TRBJ2-7, with TRBD1 matching 11 bases. Germline-derived CDR1 and CDR2 are MDHEN and SYDVKM. The CDR3 has 15 residues. Trimming at V came to 6 bases and at J to 2 bases, leaving 6 bases not matched to a gene. CDR3 region: CASRRDRGITYEQYF. The CDR3 DNA is TGTGCCAGCAGAAGGGACAGGGGGATCACCTACGAGCAGTACTTC. Combining the CDR3 with reference TRBV28 and TRBJ2-7 gives the whole variable domain DVKVTQSSRYLVKRTGEKVFLECVQDMDHENMFWYRQDPGLGLRLIYFSYDVKMKEKGDIPEGYSVSREKKERFSLILESASTNQTSMYLCASRRDRGITYEQYFGPGTRLTVT.

The rearrangement links TRBV27 to TRBJ1-6, with 10 bases fitting TRBD1. Germline CDR1 is MNHEY and CDR2 is SMNVEV (reference sequence). The CDR3 contains 14 residues. The V gene end was trimmed by 4 bases and the J gene end by 9 bases; junction bases not matched to a gene: 3. CDR3 in amino acids: CASSSDRGLSPLHF. The CDR3 bases are TGTGCCAGCAGTTCCGACAGGGGGCTTTCACCCCTCCACTTT.

The chain uses TRBV20-1 and TRBJ2-5; a possible D gene is TRBD2 (5 bases). V dropped 5 bases and J dropped 4 bases, with 14 bases sitting between them. Germline V lookup: CDR1 DFQATT, CDR2 SNEGSKA (reference sequence). CDR3 size: 13 residues. CDR3 region: CSARSGVGETQYF. CDR3 coding DNA: TGCAGTGCTCGGTCCGGGGTCGGAGAGACCCAGTACTTC.

The J gene is TRBJ2-4, the V gene TRBV11-2; possibly TRBD2 for D (6 bases). The germline V and J ends were trimmed by 0 bases and 9 bases, with 12 bases remaining between them. The V gene's germline CDR1 is SGHAT and CDR2 FQNNGV. The CDR3 consists of 14 residues. In DNA, the CDR3 is TGTGCCAGCAGCTTAGATCGGCAAGCGGGCATTCAGTACTTC. Protein sequence: CASSLDRQAGIQYF.

The chain has TRBV20-1 and TRBJ1-1, with TRBD1 as a possible D gene (5 bases). This CDR3 contains 11 residues. Germline V gene data show CDR1 as DFQATT and CDR2 as SNEGSKA (reference sequence). This CDR3 reads CRGGGTTEAFF. For the CDR3, the DNA is TGCAGGGGCGGCGGGACCACTGAAGCTTTCTTT.

In this sample, this clonotype turned up a few times. The chain employs TRBV29-1 and TRBJ1-1, with D maybe TRBD1 (5 bases). The CDR3 length is 13 residues. The V gene's germline CDR1 is SQVTM and CDR2 ANQGSEA. V was trimmed by 4 bases and J by 0 bases, leaving 9 bases between them. The DNA for the CDR3 is TGCAGCGTTGGCTACAGGTTGAACACTGAAGCTTTCTTT. It codes for CSVGYRLNTEAFF.

This clonotype showed up just a few times. The genes are TRBV4-3 and TRBJ2-2; tentatively, D is TRBD1 (6 bases). CDR1 and CDR2 (germline): LGHNA, YSLEER. CDR3 size: 16 residues. V lost 0 bases to trimming and J lost 1 base, with 9 bases between them. CDR3 bases: TGCGCCAGCAGCCAAGACCCGGGACAGAACACCGGGGAGCTGTTTTTT. Translation gives CASSQDPGQNTGELFF.

There are a few counts of this clonotype. V gene TRBV30 combines with J gene TRBJ2-6; D not certain. V lost 1 base, J lost 4 bases, and 8 bases lay in between. Germline loops: CDR1 GTSNPN, CDR2 SVGIG (reference sequence). This CDR3 contains 14 residues. The CDR3 DNA reads as TGTGCCTGGAGTGGGGGTGGAGGGGCCAACGTCCTGACTTTC. It specifies CAWSGGGGANVLTF.

The V call is TRBV7-2, the J call TRBJ2-3; the D is unclear. The V end lost 5 bases, the J end lost 0 bases, and 9 bases lay between the germline ends. This CDR3 spans 14 amino acids. CDR1 is SGHTA and CDR2 is FQGNSA in the germline V gene. CDR3 sequence reads: CASSVDSSTDTQYF. The CDR3 DNA follows: TGTGCCAGCAGCGTAGACTCTAGCACAGATACGCAGTATTTT.

As to this clonotype: The junction departs from the called germline gene at one end, perhaps through a read error. The CDR3 spells CASSEWPETQEIQYF. The CDR3 DNA sequence: TGTGCCAGCAGTGAATGGCCAGAGACGCAAGAGATCCAGTACTTC. This rearrangement joins TRBV25-1 to TRBJ2-5; D is unclear. The CDR3 has 15 residues. Germline V CDR1 and CDR2: MGHDK, SYGVNS.

This chain joins TRBV12-3 or TRBV12-4 and TRBJ2-5; perhaps TRBD2 as D (5 bases). The CDR3 extends over 14 amino acids. Trimming pared 3 bases from V and 5 bases from J, leaving 13 bases between. CDR3 sequence: CASSLSRGHETQYF. CDR3 coding DNA: TGTGCCAGCAGTTTGTCCCGGGGTCACGAGACCCAGTACTTC.

This chain uses TRBV20-1 with TRBJ2-7; 14 bases line up with TRBD2. The CDR3 is made up of 17 amino acids. The junction had 9 bases not matched to a gene; V was cut back by 3 bases and J by 2 bases. Germline lookup yields CDR1 DFQATT and CDR2 SNEGSKA (reference sequence). CDR3 sequence reads: CSARPGLAGATTYEQYF. The CDR3, as DNA: TGCAGTGCTAGGCCGGGACTAGCGGGGGCCACTACCTACGAGCAGTACTTC.

The genes are TRBV12-3 or TRBV12-4 and TRBJ2-2, with 10 bases identical to TRBD2. The CDR3 totals 15 residues. V lost 7 bases, J lost 1 base, and 3 bases stayed unmatched. In DNA, the CDR3 is TGTGCCAGCAAAAGGACTAGCGGGAACACCGGGGAGCTGTTTTTT. The encoded protein is CASKRTSGNTGELFF.

This clonotype has more than one count but fewer than ten. V is TRBV2 and J is TRBJ1-4; D is unclear. Per the germline V gene, CDR1 is SNHLY and CDR2 is FYNNEI. Trimming removed 4 bases at V and 6 bases at J, with 12 bases between. The CDR3 loop spans 14 amino acids. Here the CDR3 reads CASSVIKGDEKLFF. The CDR3 DNA reads TGTGCCAGCAGTGTTATTAAGGGAGATGAAAAACTGTTTTTT.